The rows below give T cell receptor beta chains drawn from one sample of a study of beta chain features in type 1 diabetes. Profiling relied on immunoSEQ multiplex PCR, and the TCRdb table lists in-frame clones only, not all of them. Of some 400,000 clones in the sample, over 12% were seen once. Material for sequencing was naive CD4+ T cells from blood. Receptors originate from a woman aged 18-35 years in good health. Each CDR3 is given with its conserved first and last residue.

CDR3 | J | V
CASSVAGGPGEQFF | TRBJ2-1 | TRBV7-2
CASSYTGLNTEAFF | TRBJ1-1 | TRBV6-5
CASSISAKTNEQFF | TRBJ2-1 | TRBV19
CASSINKGSSETQYF | TRBJ2-5 | TRBV19
CASSGGQGTYNEQFF | TRBJ2-1 | TRBV5-1
CAWSEGGAGANVLTF | TRBJ2-6 | TRBV30
CASSPQTGTDTQYF | TRBJ2-3 | TRBV5-1
CATSRGSLGFAGYNEQFF | TRBJ2-1 | TRBV15
CATSGYRGYEQYF | TRBJ2-7 | TRBV15
CASRGTANQPQHF | TRBJ1-5 | TRBV6-5
CASSYGLAATYEQYF | TRBJ2-7 | TRBV19
CSVGDRGRGQPQHF | TRBJ1-5 | TRBV29-1
CASSLRGSGTVPGMNEQFF | TRBJ2-1 | TRBV7-9
CASSLVIQASNYGYTF | TRBJ1-2 | TRBV5-1
CASSEPGQGAEHEQFF | TRBJ2-1 | TRBV6-1
CASSDWRYNEQFF | TRBJ2-1 | TRBV2
CASSHGSLAYEQFF | TRBJ2-1 | TRBV11-2
CASSPVSSYNEQFF | TRBJ2-1 | TRBV5-1